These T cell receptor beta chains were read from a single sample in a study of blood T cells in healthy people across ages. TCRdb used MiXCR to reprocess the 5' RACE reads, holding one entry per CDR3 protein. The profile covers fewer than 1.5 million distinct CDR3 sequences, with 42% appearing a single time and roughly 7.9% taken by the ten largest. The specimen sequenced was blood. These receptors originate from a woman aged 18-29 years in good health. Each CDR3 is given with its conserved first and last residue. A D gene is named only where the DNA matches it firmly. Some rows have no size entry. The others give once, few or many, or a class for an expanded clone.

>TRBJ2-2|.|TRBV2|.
CASSALSTPTGELFF
TGTGCCAGCAGCGCCCTCTCTACTCCCACCGGGGAGCTGTTTTTT
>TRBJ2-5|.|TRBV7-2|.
CASSKSARGKETQYF
TGTGCCAGCAGCAAATCCGCCCGGGGCAAAGAGACCCAGTACTTC
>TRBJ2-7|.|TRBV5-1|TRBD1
CASSDLGQEAPYEQYF
TGCGCCAGCAGCGATCTGGGACAGGAGGCTCCTTACGAGCAGTACTTC
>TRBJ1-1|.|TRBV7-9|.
CASSFGAIGTEAFF
TGTGCCAGCAGCTTTGGGGCGATAGGCACTGAAGCTTTCTTT
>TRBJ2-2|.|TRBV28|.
CASSLSFTGELFF
TGTGCCAGCAGTTTATCGTTCACAGGGGAGCTGTTTTTT
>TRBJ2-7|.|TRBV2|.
CASIIRDTYYEQYF
TGTGCCAGCATTATCCGGGACACATACTACGAGCAGTACTTC
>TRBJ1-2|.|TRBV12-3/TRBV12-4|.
CASTHSVGYGYTF
TGTGCCAGCACCCACAGCGTGGGCTATGGCTACACCTTC
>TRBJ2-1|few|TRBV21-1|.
CASSRTGYSYNEQFF
TGTGCCAGCAGTCGGACAGGTTATTCCTACAATGAGCAGTTCTTC
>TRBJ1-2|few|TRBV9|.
CASRTLMVYTF
TGTGCCAGCCGGACACTGATGGTATACACCTTC
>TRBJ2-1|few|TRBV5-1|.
CASSLVWAEYNNEQFF
TGCGCCAGCAGCTTGGTCTGGGCGGAATACAACAATGAGCAGTTCTTC
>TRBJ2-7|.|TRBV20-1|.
CSARESGISYEQYF
TGCAGTGCTAGAGAGAGCGGTATCTCCTACGAGCAGTACTTC
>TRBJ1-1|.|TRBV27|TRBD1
CASRRGGTGGSQTEAFF
TGTGCCAGCAGACGGGGGGGGACAGGGGGCTCCCAGACTGAAGCTTTCTTT
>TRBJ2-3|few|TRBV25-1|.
CASSESEGPTDTQYF
TGTGCCAGCAGTGAATCTGAGGGTCCCACAGATACGCAGTATTTT
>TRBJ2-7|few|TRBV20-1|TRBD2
CSAEGGSTYEQYF
TGCAGTGCAGAAGGCGGGAGCACCTACGAGCAGTACTTC
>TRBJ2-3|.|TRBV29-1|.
CSVGSGLDTQYF
TGCAGCGTCGGCTCGGGGCTGGATACGCAGTATTTT
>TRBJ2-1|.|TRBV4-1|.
CASSQEGRGDNEQFF
TGCGCCAGCAGCCAAGAAGGCAGGGGGGACAATGAGCAGTTCTTC
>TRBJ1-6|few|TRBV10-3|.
CAIRGGIENSPLHF
TGTGCCATCAGGGGCGGGATCGAGAATTCACCCCTCCACTTT
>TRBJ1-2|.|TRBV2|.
CASISGWLQGYTF
TGTGCCAGCATCAGCGGTTGGCTCCAGGGCTACACCTTC
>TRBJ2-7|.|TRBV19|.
CASSIDHGSSYEQYF
TGTGCCAGTAGTATAGACCACGGGAGCTCCTACGAGCAGTACTTC
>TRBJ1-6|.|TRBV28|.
CASSTYGLTAQINSPLHF
TGTGCCAGCAGTACTTATGGACTCACAGCGCAAATTAATTCACCCCTCCACTTT
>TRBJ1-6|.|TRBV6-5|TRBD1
CASSYWVGTGENSPLHF
TGTGCCAGCAGTTACTGGGTAGGGACAGGGGAAAATTCACCCCTCCACTTT
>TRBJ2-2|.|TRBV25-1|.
CASSEFRTGELFF
TGTGCCAGCAGTGAGTTTCGGACCGGGGAGCTGTTTTTT
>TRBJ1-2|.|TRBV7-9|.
CASSLAQGPGGYTF
TGTGCCAGCAGCTTAGCGCAGGGACCGGGAGGCTACACCTTC
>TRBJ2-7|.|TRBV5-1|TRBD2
CASSLRTSQRAEQYF
TGCGCCAGCAGCCTGAGGACTAGTCAGAGGGCCGAGCAGTACTTC
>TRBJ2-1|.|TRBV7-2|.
CASSHQEGGRNEQFF
TGTGCCAGCAGCCACCAGGAGGGGGGGCGGAATGAGCAGTTCTTC
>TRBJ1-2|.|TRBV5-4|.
CASSLQSDVVTF
TGTGCCAGCAGCTTGCAATCGGATGTCGTCACCTTC
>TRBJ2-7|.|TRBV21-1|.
CASSGRDRGLCEQYF
TGTGCCAGCAGCGGGCGTGACAGGGGGCTTTGCGAGCAGTACTTC
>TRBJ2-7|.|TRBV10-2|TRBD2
CASSDTTRGASYNEQYF
TGCGCCAGCAGTGACACGACGCGGGGGGCCTCCTACAATGAGCAGTACTTC
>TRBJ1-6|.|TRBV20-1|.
CSARGWGRQASYNSPLHF
TGCAGTGCTAGAGGGTGGGGGAGACAGGCCTCCTATAATTCACCCCTCCACTTT
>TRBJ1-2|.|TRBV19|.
CATGGYGYTF
TGTGCCACCGGAGGCTATGGCTACACCTTC
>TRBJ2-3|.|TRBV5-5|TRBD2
CASSKKAGAGTDTQYF
TGTGCCAGCAGCAAAAAAGCGGGAGCTGGTACAGATACGCAGTATTTT
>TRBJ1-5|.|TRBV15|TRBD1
CATSSEGQGGQPQHF
TGTGCCACCAGCAGTGAGGGACAGGGGGGTCAGCCCCAGCATTTT
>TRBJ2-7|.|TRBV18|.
CASSPNIKYEQYF
TGTGCCAGCTCACCAAACATAAAATACGAGCAGTACTTC
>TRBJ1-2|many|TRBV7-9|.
CASRSDLGGYTF
TGTGCCAGCAGGTCAGATCTCGGGGGCTACACCTTC
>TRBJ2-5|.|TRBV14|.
CASSQAPLETQYF
TGTGCCAGCAGCCAAGCCCCCCTGGAGACCCAGTACTTC
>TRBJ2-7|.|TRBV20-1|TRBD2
CSARGRREPYEQYF
TGCAGTGCTAGGGGGCGGCGGGAGCCCTACGAGCAGTACTTC
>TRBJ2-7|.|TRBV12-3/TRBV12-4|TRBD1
CASSPHRDRGSEQYF
TGTGCCAGCAGTCCACACCGGGACAGAGGGTCCGAGCAGTACTTC
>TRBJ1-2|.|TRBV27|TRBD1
CASSPRTGGCTF
TGTGCCAGCAGTCCTCGGACAGGGGGCTGCACCTTC
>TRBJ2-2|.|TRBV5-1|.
CASSLQGSLTGELFF
TGCGCCAGCAGCTTGCAGGGTTCGCTCACCGGGGAGCTGTTTTTT
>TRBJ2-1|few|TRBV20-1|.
CSANIDLIGNEQFF
TGCAGTGCCAACATTGACCTAATAGGGAATGAGCAGTTCTTC
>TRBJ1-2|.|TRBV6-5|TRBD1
CASSYSNPGTGANYGYTF
TGTGCCAGCAGTTACTCGAACCCCGGGACAGGGGCTAACTATGGCTACACCTTC
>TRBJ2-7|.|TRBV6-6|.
CASSQGGKYEQYF
TGTGCCAGCAGCCAAGGGGGGAAGTACGAGCAGTACTTC
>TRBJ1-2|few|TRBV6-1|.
CASSQLGYTF
TGTGCCAGCAGTCAGTTGGGCTACACCTTC
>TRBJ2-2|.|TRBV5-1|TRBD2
CASSNRPREGSTGELFF
TGCGCCAGCAGCAATCGTCCTCGGGAGGGGAGCACCGGGGAGCTGTTTTTT
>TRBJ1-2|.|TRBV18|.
CASSPTRAYGYTF
TGTGCCAGCTCACCGACCCGGGCCTATGGCTACACCTTC
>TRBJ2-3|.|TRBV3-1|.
CASSHTDPSSSTDTQYF
TGTGCCAGCAGCCATACGGACCCGTCTTCTAGCACAGATACGCAGTATTTT
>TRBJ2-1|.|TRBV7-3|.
CASSLEAGAINEQFF
TGTGCCAGCAGCTTAGAGGCGGGGGCAATCAATGAGCAGTTCTTC
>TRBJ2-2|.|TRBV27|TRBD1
CASRTGQGELFF
TGTGCCAGCAGGACAGGGCAGGGGGAGCTGTTTTTT
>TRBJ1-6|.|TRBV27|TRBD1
CASSLRGGQGYNSPLHF
TGTGCCAGCAGTTTACGGGGTGGACAGGGTTATAATTCACCCCTCCACTTT
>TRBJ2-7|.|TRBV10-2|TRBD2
CASSGVAGGPNEQYF
TGCGCCAGCAGTGGGGTAGCGGGAGGGCCGAACGAGCAGTACTTC
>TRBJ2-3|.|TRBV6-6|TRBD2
CASSFTQGLAFDMQYF
TGTGCCAGCAGTTTCACACAGGGACTAGCATTCGATATGCAGTATTTT
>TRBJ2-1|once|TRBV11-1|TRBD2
CASSSRLAGGPSSSYNERFF
TGTGCCAGCAGCTCCAGACTAGCGGGAGGCCCCTCAAGCTCCTACAATGAGCGGTTCTTC
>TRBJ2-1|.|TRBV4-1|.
CASSLDDAARSNEQFF
TGCGCCAGCAGCCTGGACGATGCGGCTCGTAGCAATGAGCAGTTCTTC
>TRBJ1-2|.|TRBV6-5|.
CASSVGPSYGYTF
TGTGCCAGCAGTGTAGGCCCTTCGTATGGCTACACCTTC
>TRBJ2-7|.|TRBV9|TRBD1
CASSNPDRVSYNEQYF
TGTGCCAGCAGTAACCCGGACAGGGTATCCTACAATGAGCAGTACTTC